This T cell receptor beta chain was recovered during a study of shared clonotypes between healthy human individuals. Those who donated, Caucasian adults without exception, all lived in Nashville, Tennessee. Every subset's genomic DNA went evenly onto several immunoSEQ plates. The table came from immunoSEQ multiplex PCR; TCRdb's copy has only in-frame clones and leaves some out. The sample lists some 2.4 million clones; roughly 93% were seen once. The V and J ends lost 6 bases and 4 bases respectively, with 20 bases between them. Germline lookup yields CDR1 SQVTM and CDR2 ANQGSEA. The CDR3 totals 15 residues.

This clonotype was obtained from a man between 18 and 35 years old in good health. Some clones in this sample may be carry-over from other donors' samples. The rearrangement links TRBV29-1 to TRBJ2-3; no clear D. Material: naive CD4+ T cells from PBMCs. Subset described: CD45RA+ positively selected. For the CDR3, the DNA is TGCAGCGTCAGAGTTCCGGGCCCCGAGGCAGATACGCAGTATTTT. Residues: CSVRVPGPEADTQYF.